These T cell receptor beta chains were read from a single sample in a study of T-cell reconstitution after alpha-beta-depleted transplantation in children. Each CDR3 protein is one row after TCRdb ran MiXCR on the PCR reads. The table records fewer than 700,000 distinct CDR3 sequences, 10% to 15% of them present only once. The source was PBMCs, mostly from graft donor cells, collected 360 days after TCRalphabeta/CD19-depleted stem cell transplant. Source of these receptors: a male patient between 10 and 17 years old who had a stem cell transplant for acute myeloid leukemia, so the T cells may come from the graft donor. CDR3s include the opening cysteine and the closing phenylalanine or tryptophan. D genes are given only for firm matches. The size field is filled for only some rows; it gives once, few, many or a size class.

>TRBV30|TRBJ1-1|many|.
CAWSPGHPEAFF
TGTGCCTGGAGTCCGGGACACCCCGAAGCTTTCTTT
>TRBV12-3/TRBV12-4|TRBJ2-5|.|.
CASSLAGSARTQYF
TGTGCCAGCAGTTTAGCGGGATCCGCCCGGACCCAGTACTTC
>TRBV6-5|TRBJ2-5|.|TRBD2
CASSYGLAGYQETQYF
TGTGCCAGCAGTTACGGTCTAGCGGGATACCAAGAGACCCAGTACTTC
>TRBV7-9|TRBJ2-1|.|TRBD1
CASSSRQGMSYNEQFF
TGTGCCAGCAGCAGCCGACAGGGTATGTCCTACAATGAGCAGTTCTTC
>TRBV18|TRBJ2-7|many|.
CASSPRILGARNEQYF
TGTGCCAGCTCACCACGGATCCTAGGGGCGAGGAACGAGCAGTACTTC
>TRBV7-6|TRBJ2-2|few|.
CASSLGVSGSTGELFF
TGTGCCAGCAGCTTAGGGGTTAGCGGAAGCACCGGGGAGCTGTTTTTT
>TRBV5-1|TRBJ2-7|many|.
CASSSTLTYEQYF
TGCGCCAGCAGCTCGACACTTACCTACGAGCAGTACTTC
>TRBV9|TRBJ2-2|few|TRBD2
CASSVLTLAANTGELFF
TGTGCCAGCAGCGTCTTGACACTAGCGGCTAACACCGGGGAGCTGTTTTTT
>TRBV18|TRBJ2-1|.|TRBD2
CASSPAGGSGNEQFF
TGTGCCAGCTCACCCGCGGGAGGGTCTGGCAATGAGCAGTTCTTC
>TRBV5-1|TRBJ2-5|.|TRBD2
CASSFTSGHKETQYF
TGCGCCAGCAGCTTCACTAGCGGGCATAAAGAGACCCAGTACTTC
>TRBV28|TRBJ2-7|.|.
CASSFPGWGSSYEQYF
TGTGCCAGCAGTTTCCCAGGGTGGGGGAGTTCCTACGAGCAGTACTTC
>TRBV28|TRBJ1-1|.|.
CASSPSRIEAFF
TGTGCCAGCTCCCCCAGCCGAATAGAAGCTTTCTTT
>TRBV7-2|TRBJ2-7|.|.
CASSLGEGGEQYF
TGTGCCAGCAGCTTAGGGGAAGGGGGCGAGCAGTACTTC
>TRBV6-1|TRBJ2-3|.|.
CASRGHWVSTDTQYF
TGTGCCAGCAGGGGACACTGGGTAAGCACAGATACGCAGTATTTT
>TRBV7-2|TRBJ2-2|few|TRBD2
CASSPSLAGWNTGELFF
TGTGCCAGCAGCCCCAGCCTAGCGGGATGGAACACCGGGGAGCTGTTTTTT
>TRBV7-9|TRBJ2-3|few|.
CASSQPGTSTDTQYF
TGTGCCAGCAGCCAGCCGGGGACTAGCACAGATACGCAGTATTTT
>TRBV12-3/TRBV12-4|TRBJ2-5|.|.
CASSFIGAGRETQYF
TGTGCCAGCAGTTTCATTGGGGCAGGGCGGGAGACCCAGTACTTC
>TRBV7-9|TRBJ2-3|.|TRBD1
CASSFRQGSTDTQYF
TGTGCCAGCAGCTTTCGACAGGGGAGCACAGATACGCAGTATTTT
>TRBV4-2|TRBJ2-1|few|.
CASSPWRVNNEQFF
TGTGCCAGCAGCCCTTGGCGGGTAAACAATGAGCAGTTCTTC
>TRBV29-1|TRBJ2-7|many|.
CSVVWSSYEQYF
TGCAGCGTTGTATGGAGCTCCTACGAGCAGTACTTC
>TRBV28|TRBJ1-5|.|.
CASSQKVFSGQPQHF
TGTGCCAGCAGCCAAAAGGTCTTCTCGGGTCAGCCCCAGCATTTT
>TRBV20-1|TRBJ2-3|.|TRBD2
CSASVWLAGNTDTQYF
TGCAGTGCTAGTGTTTGGCTAGCGGGTAACACAGATACGCAGTATTTT
>TRBV7-6|TRBJ2-5|many|TRBD1
CASSQYPRTGYREQETQYF
TGTGCCAGCAGTCAATATCCCCGGACAGGGTACCGTGAACAAGAGACCCAGTACTTC